Listed here are 29 T cell receptor beta chains from one sample, sequenced in a study of blood T cell repertoires in COVID-19. The table came from immunoSEQ multiplex PCR; TCRdb's copy has only in-frame clones and leaves some out. The sample has more than 95,000 clones, approximately 88% seen once; the top ten hold under 30%. Sample: peripheral blood. The receptors originated from a man aged 60 to 69 with acute or convalescent COVID-19.

The chain joins TRBV5-4 to TRBJ1-2; possible D gene TRBD1, 5 bases. Looked up from germline, CDR1 is SGHNT and CDR2 is YYREEE (reference sequence). The CDR3 has 14 residues. Between the trimmed V and J ends, which lost 3 bases and 4 bases, there was a span of 13 bases. The CDR3, as DNA: TGTGCCAGCAGCTCTGACAGCACCTCCTATGGCTACACCTTC. It codes for CASSSDSTSYGYTF.

The V and J genes are TRBV3-1 (or the pseudogene TRBV3-2) and TRBJ2-4, with D perhaps matching TRBD2 (5 bases). The V gene's germline CDR1 is LGHDT and CDR2 YNNKEL (reference sequence). Trimming shortened V by 3 bases and J by 6 bases, and 15 bases separated the two germline ends. The CDR3 consists of 15 residues. Here the CDR3 reads CASSQAGRRLNIQYF. CDR3 bases: TGTGCCAGCAGCCAGGCAGGTAGGAGGTTAAACATTCAGTACTTC.

Regarding this clone: The sample contains more than one DNA sequence encoding this CDR3. This chain links TRBV5-1 with TRBJ1-1; weak D call: TRBD1 (6 bases). Germline CDR1 reads SGHRS; CDR2 reads YFSETQ. Trimming cost V 2 bases and J 3 bases, with 8 bases left between them. The CDR3 covers 13 residues. In DNA form, the CDR3 reads TGCGCCAGCAGCTTTCGGACAGACACTGAAGCTTTCTTT. Protein sequence: CASSFRTDTEAFF.

This clone occurred once. The chain employs TRBV27 and TRBJ2-1, with 11 nucleotides matching TRBD2. V lost 0 bases, J lost 6 bases, and 4 bases stayed unmatched. Germline loops: CDR1 MNHEY, CDR2 SMNVEV (reference sequence). The CDR3 covers 16 residues. The CDR3 bases are TGTGCCAGCAGTTTATCGGCGGGACTAGCGGTCAATGAGCAGTTCTTC. This encodes CASSLSAGLAVNEQFF.

This chain links TRBV7-9 with TRBJ1-2, with 9 positions matching TRBD1. Germline V gene lookup returns CDR1 SEHNR and CDR2 FQNEAQ (reference sequence). This CDR3 region has 14 residues. V trimming: 2 bases; J trimming: 7 bases; junction bases outside the gene matches: 5. The CDR3 region has the DNA TGTGCCAGCAGCTTACAGGGACAGGGTTTTGGCTACACCTTC. This sequence encodes CASSLQGQGFGYTF.

The rearrangement joins TRBV6-5 to TRBJ2-5; perhaps TRBD2 as D (6 bases). Germline V gene lookup returns CDR1 MNHEY and CDR2 SVGAGI. The CDR3 has 15 amino acids. With 6 bases removed from V and 2 bases from J, the gap between germline ends came to 16 bases. CDR3 protein: CASSVTVAGQETQYF. The CDR3 region has the DNA TGTGCCAGCAGCGTGACAGTCGCGGGGCAAGAGACCCAGTACTTC.

For the CDR3, the DNA is TGCGCCAGCGGCGCAGGGGGGATCTACGAGCAGTACGTC. Encoded protein: CASGAGGIYEQYV. The chain carries TRBV10-2 and TRBJ2-7; tentatively, D is TRBD1 (7 bases). This CDR3 is 13 amino acids long. Trimming pared 8 bases from V and 3 bases from J, leaving 14 bases between. Germline CDR1 WSHSY, CDR2 SAAADI.

The rearrangement links TRBV5-6 to TRBJ2-5, with a tentative D call TRBD1 (7 bases). CDR1 and CDR2 from the germline V gene are SGHDT and YYEEEE. CDR3 size: 16 residues. Between the trimmed V and J ends, which lost 3 bases and 5 bases, there was a span of 20 bases. This CDR3 is CASSSPGRGDTETQYF. The CDR3, as DNA: TGTGCCAGCAGCTCCCCGGGCAGGGGGGATACGGAGACCCAGTACTTC.

The sample holds a few counts of this clone. V gene TRBV20-1 combines with J gene TRBJ2-7; D possibly corresponds to TRBD2 (6 bases). CDR3 size: 11 residues. Trimming shortened V by 4 bases and J by 4 bases, and 8 bases separated the two germline ends. CDR1 is DFQATT, CDR2 SNEGSKA, per germline (reference sequence). The CDR3 is CSATLAYEQYF. CDR3 sequence (DNA): TGCAGTGCTACACTAGCTTACGAGCAGTACTTC.

The chain joins TRBV28 to TRBJ2-2, with D tentatively TRBD1 (6 bases). The CDR3 has 16 residues. The V end was cut by 6 bases, the J end by 4 bases, with 18 bases between. CDR1 MDHEN and CDR2 SYDVKM come from the germline V gene. The CDR3 nucleotides are TGTGCCAGCAGGACAGCCTACAGGGAAGGCACCGGGGAGCTGTTTTTT. Amino acids: CASRTAYREGTGELFF.

V and J are TRBV10-2 and TRBJ2-7; TRBD1 matches at 9 bases. J gave up 3 bases and V 6 bases, and 0 bases lay outside the gene matches. This CDR3 spans 12 amino acids. Germline assignment: CDR1 WSHSY and CDR2 SAAADI. The CDR3 spells CASRDRGYEQYV. The CDR3 region has the DNA TGCGCCAGCAGGGACAGGGGCTACGAGCAGTACGTC.

The CDR3 is CASRLGTGPYTTNEKLFF. The CDR3, as DNA: TGTGCCAGCAGGCTTGGGACAGGGCCTTACACAACTAATGAAAAACTGTTTTTT. This chain links TRBV7-2 with TRBJ1-4; TRBD1 matches at 9 bases. This CDR3 is built from 18 residues. V was pared by 6 bases and J by 0 bases, with 11 bases of the junction left unmatched. Germline CDR1 is SGHTA and CDR2 is FQGNSA.

The rearrangement joins TRBV5-6 to TRBJ1-5, with D unresolved. The V and J ends lost 4 bases and 2 bases respectively, with 19 bases between them. There are 17 residues in the CDR3. Germline CDR1 and CDR2: SGHDT and YYEEEE. CDR3 in amino acids: CASSLRPGRSGNQPQHF. The DNA for the CDR3 is TGTGCCAGCAGCCTCAGACCAGGAAGGTCGGGCAATCAGCCCCAGCATTTT.

CDR3 in DNA: TGTGCCAGCAGTTTATCGGGACAGGGTAGCCAGCCCCAGCATTTT. Its translation: CASSLSGQGSQPQHF. V gene TRBV27 combines with J gene TRBJ1-5, with 9 bases that match TRBD1. The V gene end was trimmed by 0 bases and the J gene end by 7 bases; junction bases not matched to a gene: 4. Germline loops: CDR1 MNHEY, CDR2 SMNVEV (reference sequence). CDR3 size: 15 residues.

The rearrangement links TRBV5-1 to TRBJ1-1, with 8 bases identical to TRBD1. V gave up 3 bases and J gave up 2 bases; unmatched junction bases: 6. Germline assignment: CDR1 SGHRS and CDR2 YFSETQ. The CDR3 consists of 15 residues. CDR3 DNA sequence: TGCGCCAGCAGCTCCCGACAGGGGCCTAACACTGAAGCTTTCTTT. Translating it yields CASSSRQGPNTEAFF.

This chain links TRBV11-2 with TRBJ2-1; TRBD2 agrees at 15 bases. The length of the CDR3 is 19 residues. Germline V gene sequence: CDR1 SGHAT, CDR2 FQNNGV. J lost 0 bases, V lost 5 bases, and 8 bases had no gene match. CDR3 protein: CASSKSGLAGGSSYNEQFF. The CDR3 DNA sequence: TGTGCCAGCAGCAAAAGCGGACTAGCGGGAGGGAGCTCCTACAATGAGCAGTTCTTC.

The chain uses TRBV2 and TRBJ2-6; possibly TRBD1 for D (6 bases). Germline CDR1 reads SNHLY; CDR2 reads FYNNEI. V dropped 4 bases and J dropped 4 bases, with 11 bases sitting between them. This CDR3 is built from 15 residues. Here the CDR3 reads CASSVGARGANVLTF. The CDR3 region has the DNA TGTGCCAGCAGTGTGGGGGCGCGAGGGGCCAACGTCCTGACTTTC.

This chain uses TRBV10-1 with TRBJ2-1, with TRBD1 matching 7 bases. V shed 4 bases and J 5 bases; nucleotides not matched to a gene: 14. Germline lookup yields CDR1 WNHNN and CDR2 SYGVQD (reference sequence). CDR3 length: 17 amino acids. The CDR3 coding sequence is TGCGCCAGCAGTGGCCCCCCCGGTAGAGGGGGCAACAATGAGCAGTTCTTC. Protein: CASSGPPGRGGNNEQFF.

This chain uses TRBV7-6 with TRBJ1-4, with 11 bases aligning to TRBD1. The CDR3 is 15 amino acids. Germline V gives CDR1 SGHVS, CDR2 FNYEAQ. Trimming cost V 1 base and J 7 bases; bases outside gene matches: 2. The CDR3 nucleotides are TGTGCCAGCAGCTTAGAGGGGACAGGGGGTGAAAAACTGTTTTTT. It yields the protein CASSLEGTGGEKLFF.

This chain joins TRBV18 and TRBJ1-4, with TRBD1 as a possible D gene (5 bases). Germline V gene data show CDR1 as KGHSH and CDR2 as LQKENI. The CDR3 contains 16 residues. V lost 3 bases, J lost 5 bases, and 16 bases lay in between. The CDR3 DNA sequence: TGTGCCAGCTCACCTTCCAGGGCACTCTTAAATGAAAAACTGTTTTTT. Translation: CASSPSRALLNEKLFF.

V and J are TRBV5-1 and TRBJ1-6; the match to TRBD1 covers 7 bases. The CDR3 totals 15 residues. V lost 4 bases, J lost 6 bases, and 7 bases stayed unmatched. Germline V gene data show CDR1 as SGHRS and CDR2 as YFSETQ. CDR3 region: CASSPETGSNSPLHF. The CDR3 region has the DNA TGCGCCAGCAGCCCGGAGACAGGGTCTAATTCACCCCTCCACTTT.

The genes are TRBV24-1 and TRBJ2-2; TRBD1 matches at 9 bases. From germline, CDR1 is KGHDR and CDR2 SFDVKD. J lost 2 bases, V lost 4 bases, and 7 bases had no gene match. CDR3 size: 17 residues. CDR3 protein: CATSELTGGANTGELFF. The DNA of the CDR3 is TGTGCCACCAGTGAGTTGACAGGGGGGGCCAACACCGGGGAGCTGTTTTTT.

V usage is TRBV5-1 and J usage is TRBJ2-7, with 8 bases that match TRBD2. Germline V lookup: CDR1 SGHRS, CDR2 YFSETQ. Trimming removed 4 bases from V and 2 bases from J; junction bases left unmatched: 5. The CDR3 runs to 14 residues. The CDR3 protein is CASSREGQPYEQYF. In DNA form, the CDR3 reads TGCGCCAGCAGCCGGGAGGGACAACCCTACGAGCAGTACTTC.

In nucleotides, the CDR3 is TGTGCGAACGGGGATAACAATGAGCAGTTCTTC. Translated: CANGDNNEQFF. The chain combines TRBV7-8 with TRBJ2-1; D is perhaps TRBD2 (5 bases). Germline CDR1 is SGHVS and CDR2 is FQNEAQ. The CDR3 has 11 residues.

The J gene is TRBJ1-6, the V gene TRBV28, with 8 bases fitting TRBD1. CDR1 MDHEN and CDR2 SYDVKM come from the germline V gene. J was trimmed by 9 bases and V by 8 bases; bases with no gene match: 3. This CDR3 is 12 amino acids long. CDR3 loop: CASGTGISPLHF. The CDR3, as DNA: TGTGCCAGCGGGACAGGCATTTCACCCCTCCACTTT. Full variable domain (rest looked up from reference TRBV28 and TRBJ1-6): DVKVTQSSRYLVKRTGEKVFLECVQDMDHENMFWYRQDPGLGLRLIYFSYDVKMKEKGDIPEGYSVSREKKERFSLILESASTNQTSMYLCASGTGISPLHFGNGTRLTVT.

This clone has a handful of counts. This CDR3 reads CASSQEEGVNYGYTF. The CDR3 nucleotides are TGCGCCAGCAGCCAAGAAGAGGGGGTTAACTATGGCTACACCTTC. The chain links TRBV4-3 to TRBJ1-2, with D maybe TRBD1 (6 bases). The CDR3 consists of 15 residues. Trimming cost V 0 bases and J 1 base, with 9 bases left between them. From germline, CDR1 is LGHNA and CDR2 YSLEER.

V gene TRBV24-1 combines with J gene TRBJ2-1, with 11 bases aligning to TRBD2. There are 17 residues in the CDR3. J gave up 1 base and V 4 bases, and 5 bases lay outside the gene matches. Germline V gene sequence: CDR1 KGHDR, CDR2 SFDVKD. The DNA of the CDR3 is TGTGCCACCAGTGACGCTACTAGCGGGGGATCCTACAATGAGCAGTTCTTC. This codes for CATSDATSGGSYNEQFF.

The rearrangement joins TRBV15 to TRBJ1-1; D is unresolved. Trimming took 0 bases from V and 4 from J, leaving 15 bases between them. The germline V gene has CDR1 LNHNV and CDR2 YYDKDF (reference sequence). The CDR3 is 16 amino acids. In nucleotides, the CDR3 is TGTGCCACCAGCAGAGAAGTGGCGGTGTCGGGCACTGAAGCTTTCTTT. Translation gives CATSREVAVSGTEAFF.

For the CDR3, the DNA is TGCGCCAGCAGCTTACCTGAGGGAAGCAATGAGCAGTTCTTC. Residues: CASSLPEGSNEQFF. The chain links TRBV5-1 to TRBJ2-1; tentatively, D is TRBD2 (5 bases). The CDR3 is 14 residues long. Germline V gives CDR1 SGHRS, CDR2 YFSETQ. V dropped 2 bases and J dropped 6 bases, with 12 bases sitting between them.